This TCR beta chain was sequenced during a study of graft-versus-host responses after intestinal transplantation. About the study: Isolated intestinal, liver-intestinal, or multivisceral transplants had been given to the recipients. Tacrolimus plus steroids were given to all recipients for approximately three years, preceded by anti-thymocyte globulin induction.

Trimming shortened V by 7 bases and J by 3 bases, and 16 bases separated the two germline ends. This CDR3 comprises 14 residues. CDR1 is MNHNS, CDR2 SASEGT, per germline. Libraries were prepared by immunoSEQ multiplex PCR; TCRdb keeps only in-frame clonotypes and omits some of them. The repertoire includes about 97,000 clones, approximately 90% of them detected once, and roughly 15% sits in the top ten. The sequenced sample was PBMCs, obtained roughly 68 weeks after intestinal transplant. The chain couples TRBV6-1 to TRBJ2-7; TRBD2 might be the D (6 bases). The clonotype was recovered from a human patient who received an intestinal transplant, so some T cells may come from the graft donor. The DNA of the CDR3 is TGTGCCAGCACCAAGCGGGTGCCCCGCTACGAGCAGTACTTC. Encoded protein: CASTKRVPRYEQYF.